Listed below are T cell receptor beta chains from one sample, sequenced in a study of T cells in Graves' hyperthyroidism and ophthalmopathy. MiXCR, run by TCRdb on the multiplex PCR reads, gives a single entry per CDR3 protein. This repertoire shows approximately 600,000 distinct CDR3 sequences, less than 25% found once; its top ten account for more than 30%. The sample comprised blood. Receptors were obtained from a man between 25 and 39 years old with Graves' ophthalmopathy. Each CDR3 is given with its conserved first and last residue.

V gene	J gene	CDR3 protein
TRBV10-1	TRBJ2-7	CASSEGSRQYF
TRBV11-2	TRBJ2-5	CASSLRGIRETQYF
TRBV28	TRBJ2-7	CASSLTLSGRADEQYF
TRBV30	TRBJ2-1	CAWKTGTLESNEQFF
TRBV2	TRBJ2-1	CASSGTGLGNNEQFF
TRBV20-1	TRBJ2-7	CSAREGGTYEQYF
TRBV5-1	TRBJ2-7	CASSLGVGGDEQYF
TRBV14	TRBJ2-5	CASSQDRQGQETQYF
TRBV6-6	TRBJ1-4	CASSYTTATNEKLFF
TRBV28	TRBJ2-5	CASSSLGGLEKETQYF
TRBV7-2	TRBJ2-1	CASSLGDRSGPSSYNEQFF
TRBV28	TRBJ2-3	CASSSPSQHTDTQYF
TRBV28	TRBJ1-1	CASSLDRGHTNTEAFF
TRBV9	TRBJ2-5	CASSVFEIGETQYF
TRBV2	TRBJ2-3	CASETGTASTDTQYF
TRBV30	TRBJ1-3	CAWSVLSGNTIYF
TRBV6-1	TRBJ1-5	CASSEEMGSGQPQHF
TRBV19	TRBJ2-1	CASSMSASSYNEQFF
TRBV4-2	TRBJ2-1	CASSQARTSGRASEQFF
TRBV20-1	TRBJ2-3	CSARDLGEPLYPDTQYF
TRBV2	TRBJ2-3	CASRPRTTDTQYF
TRBV9	TRBJ2-5	CASSQTAFQETQYF
TRBV3-1	TRBJ1-4	CASSQEGATNEKLFF
TRBV3-1	TRBJ1-1	CASSQVMGGNTEAFF
TRBV2	TRBJ2-2	CASSEAQRGSGELFF
TRBV27	TRBJ1-2	CASSPGQGRYSYGYTF
TRBV7-3	TRBJ2-1	CASSFSRLAGGDEQFF
TRBV7-2	TRBJ2-1	CASSLGQRNEQFF